This TCR beta chain is drawn from a study of a mutant IDH1 vaccine in newly diagnosed glioma. Study at large: The start of vaccination came 4-6 weeks after radiotherapy alone, or with temozolomide cycles.

The method was immunoSEQ multiplex PCR; TCRdb's version includes in-frame clones alone and lacks a portion of them. The table has tens of thousands of clones, roughly 80% seen once. The time point: week 11, during vaccination. One vaccine dose held 300 ug of mutant IDH1 20-mer peptide and came with topical imiquimod. New WHO grade 3 or 4 IDH1-mutant, ATRX-lost astrocytomas were present in all donors. A word on this clone: The antigen is not known.

Germline CDR1 SGHRS, CDR2 YFSETQ. The CDR3 totals 16 residues. V dropped 3 bases and J dropped 6 bases, with 21 bases sitting between them. The material sequenced was PBMCs, taken from a glioma patient whose treatment included an IDH1 peptide vaccine. The genes are TRBV5-1 and TRBJ1-2; D gene uncertain. The TCR comes from a woman in her forties or fifties with glioma. This CDR3 is CASSSADGYRGHGYTF. The DNA of the CDR3 is TGCGCCAGCAGCTCCGCGGACGGTTACAGAGGGCATGGCTACACCTTC.